This TCR beta chain was sequenced for a study of T cell repertoires in cytomegalovirus infection. This clonotype was observed at least ten times. A single record per CDR3 protein comes from TCRdb applying MiXCR to the reads. The sample gives just under 550,000 distinct CDR3 sequences, 26% of which show up once; about 12% is in the top ten. The sequencing input was PBMCs. The receptor comes from a human donor in good health (CMV status not recorded). Some clones in this sample may be carry-over from other donors' samples.

For the CDR3, the DNA is TGTGCCAGCAGCCCGCGGAGTGAGCAGTTCTTC. Protein product: CASSPRSEQFF. The V and J genes are TRBV7-9 and TRBJ2-1; D unresolved. The CDR3 is made up of 11 amino acids. Germline loops: CDR1 SEHNR, CDR2 FQNEAQ (reference sequence). Trimming removed 5 bases from V and 9 bases from J, with 8 bases in between.